This T cell receptor (beta chain) is drawn from a study of regulatory T cells in long-lasting Graves disease. Trimming took 6 bases from V and 4 from J; bases not matched to a gene: 1. Germline V gene sequence: CDR1 SQVTM, CDR2 ANQGSEA. There are 11 residues in the CDR3. There are many counts of this clonotype. Indicated time point: persistent/refractory GD, antithyroid drugs over 5 years with positive TRAb. TCR sequences were obtained from RNA taken from PBMCs. Arm-PCR with iRepertoire HTBI primers amplified the CDR3 regions for these TCR beta libraries. A single record per CDR3 protein comes from TCRdb applying MiXCR to the multiplex PCR reads. The table records roughly 500,000 distinct CDR3 sequences, around a fifth of them present only once.

The receptor comes from a female donor with Graves disease. The input for sequencing was peripheral blood mononuclear cells (PBMCs), taken when the disease was refractory, from a patient treated with antithyroid drugs. The genes are TRBV29-1 and TRBJ1-2, with 8 bases aligning to TRBD1. CDR3: CSVTGAYGYTF. DNA of the CDR3: TGCAGCGTGACAGGGGCCTATGGCTACACCTTC.